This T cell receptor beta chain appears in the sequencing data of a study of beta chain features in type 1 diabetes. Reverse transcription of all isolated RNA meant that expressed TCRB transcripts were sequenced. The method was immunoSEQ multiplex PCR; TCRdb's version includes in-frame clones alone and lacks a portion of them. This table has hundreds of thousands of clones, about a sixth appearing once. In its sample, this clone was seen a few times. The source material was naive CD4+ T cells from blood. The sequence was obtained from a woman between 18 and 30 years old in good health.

As DNA, the CDR3 is TGTGTGCAACCCGAGCAGACTACAACCGGGGAGCTGTTTTTT. Translating it yields CVQPEQTTTGELFF. This chain links TRBV6-7 with TRBJ2-2, with D perhaps TRBD2 (5 bases). TRBV6-7 is an open reading frame whose function is uncertain. This CDR3 comprises 14 residues.